This T cell receptor (beta chain) was retrieved from a study of control samples from healthy donors and cancer patients. Using immunoSEQ multiplex PCR, the repertoire was profiled, and TCRdb retains in-frame clones only, with some absent. The sample lists tens of thousands of clones, around 90% occurring once. CDR1 SGHRS and CDR2 YFSETQ come from the germline V gene. V was pared by 1 base and J by 3 bases, with 10 bases between. The CDR3 is 14 amino acids. The V call is TRBV5-1, the J call TRBJ1-1, with D perhaps TRBD1 (6 bases). What was sequenced was PBMCs. This receptor was taken from a woman aged 50 to 60 with colorectal cancer. The CDR3 DNA reads as TGCGCCAGCAGCTTGTCGCCAGGGGACACTGAAGCTTTCTTT. Translating gives CASSLSPGDTEAFF. The full variable domain, rest sourced from reference TRBV5-1 and TRBJ1-1, is KAGVTQTPRYLIKTRGQQVTLSCSPISGHRSVSWYQQTPGQGLQFLFEYFSETQRNKGNFPGRFSGRQFSNSRSEMNVSTLELGDSALYLCASSLSPGDTEAFFGQGTRLTVV.